This is a list of T cell receptor beta chains from one sample in a study of cytomegalovirus exposure and HLA in healthy donors. Only in-frame clones appear in the TCRdb table, and some are missing; sequencing was by immunoSEQ multiplex PCR. Of around 110,000 clones in the sample, more than 70% were seen once. The sample comprised PBMCs. Receptor source: a man between 18 and 35 years old in good health and CMV-seronegative. Both conserved end residues are part of each CDR3. The D gene is left open where the match is weak. Clone size is given for some rows only: seen once, a few or many times, or a class if the clone is expanded.

d_call: NA; v_call: TRBV5-6; clone_size: NA; j_call: TRBJ1-2; cdr3_aa: CASSWSSSIWYGYPF; cdr3_nt: TGTGCCAGCAGCTGGAGTTCATCTATTTGGTATGGCTACCCCTTC
d_call: TRBD2; v_call: TRBV6-4; clone_size: NA; j_call: TRBJ2-3; cdr3_aa: CASSDTSGGADTQYF; cdr3_nt: TGTGCCAGCAGTGACACTAGCGGGGGGGCAGATACGCAGTATTTT
d_call: NA; v_call: TRBV7-9; clone_size: NA; j_call: TRBJ1-2; cdr3_aa: CASSALGLYGYTF; cdr3_nt: TGTGCCAGCAGCGCCCTTGGCCTGTATGGCTACACCTTC
d_call: NA; v_call: TRBV7-2; clone_size: NA; j_call: TRBJ2-5; cdr3_aa: CASSGTAGGGETQYF; cdr3_nt: TGTGCCAGCAGCGGTACAGCTGGGGGCGGAGAGACCCAGTACTTC
d_call: NA; v_call: TRBV28; clone_size: NA; j_call: TRBJ2-7; cdr3_aa: CASSFQQGSEQYF; cdr3_nt: TGTGCCAGCAGTTTCCAACAGGGTTCCGAGCAGTACTTC
d_call: NA; v_call: TRBV6-5; clone_size: NA; j_call: TRBJ2-7; cdr3_aa: CASSYIPRYEQYF; cdr3_nt: TGTGCCAGCAGTTACATCCCGCGCTACGAGCAGTACTTC
d_call: TRBD1; v_call: TRBV7-2; clone_size: few; j_call: TRBJ1-4; cdr3_aa: CASSVRTGGKLFF; cdr3_nt: TGTGCCAGCAGCGTCCGGACAGGGGGAAAACTGTTTTTT
d_call: NA; v_call: TRBV7-9; clone_size: few; j_call: TRBJ2-7; cdr3_aa: CASSLANQEGVYEQYF; cdr3_nt: TGTGCCAGCAGCTTAGCGAATCAGGAGGGCGTCTACGAGCAGTACTTC
d_call: NA; v_call: TRBV7-9; clone_size: NA; j_call: TRBJ2-7; cdr3_aa: CASSSQGYEQYF; cdr3_nt: TGTGCCAGCAGCTCGCAGGGCTACGAGCAGTACTTC
d_call: NA; v_call: TRBV10-3; clone_size: few; j_call: TRBJ1-1; cdr3_aa: CAIRRGIDTEAFF; cdr3_nt: TGTGCCATCAGGAGGGGGATAGACACTGAAGCTTTCTTT
d_call: TRBD2; v_call: TRBV28; clone_size: NA; j_call: TRBJ2-2; cdr3_aa: CASRGGLRLAHTGELFF; cdr3_nt: TGTGCCAGCAGGGGGGGCTTAAGACTAGCGCACACCGGGGAGCTGTTTTTT
d_call: NA; v_call: TRBV18; clone_size: NA; j_call: TRBJ1-2; cdr3_aa: CASSLGTAYGYTF; cdr3_nt: TGTGCCAGCTCACTAGGGACTGCTTATGGCTACACCTTC
d_call: TRBD1; v_call: TRBV23-1; clone_size: NA; j_call: TRBJ2-3; cdr3_aa: CASSRSDRGTDTQYF; cdr3_nt: TGCGCCAGCAGTCGCTCGGACAGGGGCACAGATACGCAGTATTTT
d_call: TRBD1; v_call: TRBV4-3; clone_size: NA; j_call: TRBJ2-5; cdr3_aa: CASSHLDRPTETQYF; cdr3_nt: TGCGCCAGCAGCCATCTGGACAGGCCCACGGAGACCCAGTACTTC
d_call: NA; v_call: TRBV29-1; clone_size: NA; j_call: TRBJ1-2; cdr3_aa: CSGEGGYGYTF; cdr3_nt: TGCAGCGGTGAGGGGGGCTATGGCTACACCTTC
d_call: NA; v_call: TRBV5-1; clone_size: NA; j_call: TRBJ2-4; cdr3_aa: CASSLAGGQIAKNIQYF; cdr3_nt: TGCGCCAGCAGCTTGGCCGGCGGACAGATAGCCAAAAACATTCAGTACTTC